Following are 8 T cell receptor beta chains from one sample sequenced in a study of T cell changes during pregnancy in multiple sclerosis. Profiled with immunoSEQ multiplex PCR; TCRdb holds only in-frame clones, not every one. This table has tens of thousands of clones, around 91% appearing once. The sample in question was CD8+ T cells from peripheral blood mononuclear cells, obtained in the second trimester of pregnancy. All receptors derive from a female donor with multiple sclerosis, enrolled in a pregnancy study.

This clone appeared a single time. This chain joins TRBV27 and TRBJ1-2, with TRBD1 matching over 8 bases. The CDR3 has 15 amino acids. V was clipped by 8 bases and J by 4 bases; unmatched bases: 12. Germline V gene data show CDR1 as MNHEY and CDR2 as SMNVEV (reference sequence). The CDR3 protein is CASSLGFGQGYGYTF. CDR3 bases: TGTGCCAGCTCCCTGGGGTTCGGACAGGGCTATGGCTACACCTTC.

This chain's CDR3 is CAWSGQGASRTEAFF. The CDR3 nucleotides read TGTGCCTGGAGTGGACAGGGGGCAAGTAGGACTGAAGCTTTCTTT. The chain uses TRBV30 and TRBJ1-1, with 10 bases identical to TRBD1. The CDR3 has 15 residues. V shed 1 base, J shed 5 bases, and the junction held 7 bases outside the gene matches. From germline, CDR1 is GTSNPN and CDR2 SVGIG (reference sequence).

This clone is medium-sized by share. This chain connects TRBV29-1 to TRBJ2-3; 8 bases fit TRBD1. V was clipped by 4 bases and J by 5 bases; unmatched bases: 8. The CDR3 sequence is 14 residues long. In germline, CDR1 is SQVTM, CDR2 ANQGSEA. The DNA for the CDR3 is TGCAGCGTTGCCGGACAGGGAGAGATAGATACGCAGTATTTT. The encoded protein is CSVAGQGEIDTQYF.

The chain is built from TRBV4-3 and TRBJ2-5; tentative D call: TRBD2 (5 bases). The ends were cut back, 4 bases at V and 4 bases at J, with 13 bases in the middle. The germline V gene encodes CDR1 LGHNA and CDR2 YSLEER. This CDR3 comprises 14 residues. The CDR3 nucleotides read TGCGCCAGCAGCCCTGTGGGTCGGGGAGAGACCCAGTACTTC. Amino acid sequence: CASSPVGRGETQYF.

This chain links TRBV9 with TRBJ2-1; weak D call: TRBD2 (5 bases). Germline V CDR1 and CDR2: SGDLS, YYNGEE. Trimming took off 3 bases at V and 1 base at J, with 14 bases between the two ends. The CDR3 is 16 amino acids. The CDR3 is CASSAVVGASYNEQFF. CDR3 nucleotide sequence: TGTGCCAGCAGCGCCGTGGTGGGAGCGTCCTACAATGAGCAGTTCTTC.

This clone ranks as medium-sized. The V gene is TRBV9, the J gene TRBJ2-3, with a weak D call TRBD2 (6 bases). CDR1 and CDR2 (germline): SGDLS, YYNGEE. V lost 3 bases and J lost 2, with 31 bases in between. The CDR3 is made up of 21 amino acids. The DNA for the CDR3 is TGTGCCAGCAGCGGACCGGGTTCTAGCGACCGAGCCGGTGGACACACAGATACGCAGTATTTT. It codes for CASSGPGSSDRAGGHTDTQYF.

V gene TRBV15 combines with J gene TRBJ2-7, with a possible D match to TRBD2 (6 bases). The germline gives CDR1 LNHNV, CDR2 YYDKDF (reference sequence). Trimming pared 3 bases from V and 0 bases from J, leaving 12 bases between. The CDR3 sequence is 15 residues long. The CDR3 sequence: CATSSKGRSSYEQYF. The DNA for the CDR3 is TGTGCCACCAGCAGTAAGGGGAGGAGCTCCTACGAGCAGTACTTC.

The chain carries TRBV4-1 and TRBJ1-5, with D perhaps matching TRBD1 (5 bases). The CDR3 sequence is 15 residues long. Deletions cut 1 base from V and 5 bases from J, with 12 bases between. The germline V gene has CDR1 MGHRA and CDR2 YSYEKL. The CDR3 nucleotides read TGCGCCAGCAGCCAAGGGACAACGGGCGATCAGCCCCAGCATTTT. Residues: CASSQGTTGDQPQHF.